This note documents a single T cell receptor beta chain sequence. This entry belongs to a study of blood T cell repertoires in COVID-19. Whole-study context: PBMCs, B-cell-depleted T cells, or T cells were the source of the cDNA or gDNA that made up the material.

Per the study methods: Amplification of reference gene primers was used by the study to estimate nucleated cell counts. Data came from immunoSEQ multiplex PCR; TCRdb stores just in-frame clones and leaves some out. The V and J calls and clone size are taken from that table; D and trimming were inferred from the DNA. The sample yields under 300,000 clones, 85% to 90% seen once. This TCR derives from a middle-aged woman with acute or convalescent COVID-19. The sample comprised peripheral blood.

CDR3 sequence (DNA): TGTGCCAGCAGTTACCCCAGGGATTCGGAAGGCTACACCTTC. It codes for CASSYPRDSEGYTF. The chain has TRBV11-2 and TRBJ1-2, with D perhaps matching TRBD1 (5 bases). The CDR3 runs to 14 residues. Germline V gene sequence: CDR1 SGHAT, CDR2 FQNNGV. Trimming left V 6 bases short and J 8 bases short, with 19 bases between.